Sequencing of this T cell receptor beta chain was carried out in a study of beta chain features in type 1 diabetes. Whole-study findings and limits: Sequencing of cDNA might inflate the share of cells that strongly express TCR. Moderately but significantly shorter TCRB CDR3s were found in Type 1 diabetes patients in all four CD4+ subsets.

Every isolated RNA sample was fully reverse transcribed, so sequencing captured expressed TCRB transcripts. The table came from immunoSEQ multiplex PCR; TCRdb's copy has only in-frame clones and leaves some out. The sample holds approximately 260,000 clones; roughly 22% are singletons and the top ten take about 0.027%. Germline loops: CDR1 MDHEN, CDR2 SYDVKM. The CDR3 is 14 amino acids. Unmatched junction bases numbered 3, after V lost 3 bases and J lost 2 bases. This clone was seen a handful of times. What it binds is unknown. Naive, central memory, regulatory and stem cell-like memory cells within the CD4+ compartment were sorted using CD45RO/CCR7/CD25/CD127/CD95/CD27.

J is TRBJ2-7 and V is TRBV28, with 8 bases aligning to TRBD1. Input material: naive CD4+ T cells from blood. This clonotype originated in a woman in her forties with type 1 diabetes. The CDR3 loop is CASSFRDRTYEQYF. Written as DNA, the CDR3 is TGTGCCAGCAGTTTTCGGGACAGGACCTACGAGCAGTACTTC.